This T cell receptor beta chain emerged from a study of post-analysis software for immune sequencing data. Study overall: Relapsing-remitting, secondary progressive and progressive-relapsing multiple sclerosis were all included among the disease courses.

Study results and limitations: Significantly lower normalized Chao1 diversity was found in patients with multiple sclerosis relative to controls. Analysis by F measure revealed that same-batch samples clustered strongly together. About five TRBV segments were more frequent in patients than controls; TRBV5-6, TRBV5-1 and TRBV20-1 belonged to this group.

Note on this clonotype: The antigen remains undetermined.

CDR1 ENHRY and CDR2 SYGVKD come from the germline V gene. There are 18 residues in the CDR3. V shed 3 bases and J 4 bases; nucleotides not matched to a gene: 8. Each TCR beta cDNA library carried unique molecular identifiers. TCRdb re-called the PCR reads through MiXCR, storing one row per CDR3 protein. The profile shows some 500,000 distinct CDR3 sequences, roughly 45% of them singletons. The gene calls are TRBV10-3 and TRBJ2-1; TRBD2 aligns across 14 bases. The sequenced sample was blood. The TCR sequence derives from a girl aged 5 to 17 with multiple sclerosis. The CDR3 sequence is CAISENQGLAGVYNEQFF. CDR3 nucleotide sequence: TGTGCCATCAGTGAAAATCAGGGACTAGCGGGAGTGTACAATGAGCAGTTCTTC.